This is a list of T cell receptor beta chains from one sample in a study of CXCR3-negative and CXCR3-positive naive CD8 T cells. From its re-call of the 5' RACE reads, TCRdb lists each CDR3 protein once, without DNA. The sample's table shows about 53,000 distinct CDR3 sequences. Input material: naive CXCR3- CD8+ T cells from blood. The receptor source for this set is a human donor in good health. Some clones in this sample may be carry-over from other donors' samples. The CDR3 runs from the conserved cysteine through the conserved F or W. A row's size may be missing; if present it is once, few, many or a size class.

v_call	j_call	clone_size	cdr3_aa
TRBV27	TRBJ2-7	.	CASNTQRGQGESYEQYF
TRBV11-3	TRBJ2-1	medium-sized	CASSFNPLAGLAGGPGNEQFF
TRBV20-1	TRBJ1-1	.	CSAEGGVTEAFF
TRBV5-1	TRBJ1-1	.	CASSLDAFTTEAFF
TRBV7-6	TRBJ2-7	.	CASSPPGINEQYF
TRBV9	TRBJ2-4	.	CASSVPGGVLYF
TRBV7-3	TRBJ2-6	.	CASSKPRTGLFSPGANVLTF
TRBV7-9	TRBJ2-3	.	CASSHGTAMSTDTQYF
TRBV11-3	TRBJ2-1	.	CASSSTGPRVNEQFF
TRBV7-6	TRBJ2-7	.	CASSSGTGLREQYF
TRBV6-2/TRBV6-3	TRBJ1-1	.	CASSTGNTEAFF
TRBV11-2	TRBJ2-2	.	CASSLLGGLGAGELFF
TRBV11-2	TRBJ2-1	.	CASSLDPVGVHEQFF
TRBV5-6	TRBJ2-3	.	CASSFPLAGGLIHDTQYF
TRBV7-9	TRBJ2-4	.	CASRPSTGSLAKNIQYF
TRBV20-1	TRBJ2-1	.	CSARDLAGGHYNEQFF
TRBV11-1	TRBJ2-1	.	CASSSCGKSANRVFYNEQFF
TRBV12-3/TRBV12-4	TRBJ2-1	.	CASSLPLKNEQFF
TRBV7-6	TRBJ2-1	.	CASSPLYNEQFF
TRBV27	TRBJ2-7	.	CASSLTGDFSYEQYF
TRBV20-1	TRBJ2-2	.	CSARDAAAPGELFF
TRBV6-9	TRBJ2-1	.	CASSYLRLNNEQFF
TRBV7-6	TRBJ2-7	.	CASSLNLDEQYF
TRBV12-5	TRBJ2-1	.	CASEQNLTPYNEQFF
TRBV3-1	TRBJ2-7	.	CASSQVGQASYEQYF
TRBV12-3/TRBV12-4	TRBJ1-5	.	CASSLSEGWRNQPQHF
TRBV4-3	TRBJ2-3	.	CASSQGVAGGPDTQYF
TRBV4-1	TRBJ1-2	.	CASSQDPAGDYGYTF
TRBV13	TRBJ2-7	.	CASSSGTGGLYEQYF
TRBV5-4	TRBJ2-3	.	CATLASTDTQYF
TRBV5-4	TRBJ2-1	.	CASSHGTGVEQFF
TRBV29-1	TRBJ1-2	.	CSVDLETGGLGYGYTF
TRBV14	TRBJ2-1	.	CASSQGYRFGTYNEQFF
TRBV27	TRBJ2-1	.	CASSLGTREFF
TRBV27	TRBJ2-1	.	CASSSGHSYNEQFF
TRBV4-2	TRBJ2-5	.	CASSQEVGQANQETQYF
TRBV19	TRBJ1-2	.	CASSQGASGYTF
TRBV29-1	TRBJ1-4	.	CSVPTNEELFF
TRBV14	TRBJ2-1	.	CASSQQRTDEQFF
TRBV7-9	TRBJ1-3	.	CASSSTGITSGNTIYF
TRBV4-3	TRBJ2-6	.	CASSPSGGTGANVLTF
TRBV3-1	TRBJ2-5	.	CASSQYFRGGEETQYF
TRBV12-5	TRBJ2-7	.	CASGPNPGQGYSYEQYF
TRBV4-3	TRBJ2-5	.	CASSQDWGEETQYF
TRBV29-1	TRBJ2-2	.	CSVQGAIGTGELFF
TRBV2	TRBJ2-2	.	CASSAGGELFF
TRBV7-6	TRBJ2-7	.	CASSNNYEQYF
TRBV15	TRBJ2-5	.	CATSRELVVETQYF
TRBV12-3/TRBV12-4	TRBJ2-2	.	CASSWRGGPGELFF
TRBV20-1	TRBJ2-3	.	CSAGPGTGPSTDTQYF
TRBV4-3	TRBJ2-7	.	CASSQTSGALYEQYF
TRBV29-1	TRBJ2-3	.	CSVDSVRGQGTADTQYF
TRBV29-1	TRBJ1-5	.	CSAVVGDYSNQPQHF
TRBV29-1	TRBJ1-4	.	CSYRQGGEKLFF